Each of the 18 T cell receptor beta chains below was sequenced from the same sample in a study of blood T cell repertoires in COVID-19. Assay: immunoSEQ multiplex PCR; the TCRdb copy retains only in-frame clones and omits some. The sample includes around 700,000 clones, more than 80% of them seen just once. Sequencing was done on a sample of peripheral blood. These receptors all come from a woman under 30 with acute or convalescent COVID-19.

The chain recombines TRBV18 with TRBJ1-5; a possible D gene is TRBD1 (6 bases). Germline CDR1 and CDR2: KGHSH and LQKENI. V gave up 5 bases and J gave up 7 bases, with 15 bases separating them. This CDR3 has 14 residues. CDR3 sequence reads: CASSSVQGRQPQHF. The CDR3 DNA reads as TGTGCCAGCTCATCTGTACAGGGAAGGCAGCCCCAGCATTTT.

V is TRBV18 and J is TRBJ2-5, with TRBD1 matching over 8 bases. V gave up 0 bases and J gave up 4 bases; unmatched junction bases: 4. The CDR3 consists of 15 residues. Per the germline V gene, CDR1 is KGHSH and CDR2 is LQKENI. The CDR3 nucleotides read TGTGCCAGCTCACCACCCCTACAGGGGGGAGAGACCCAGTACTTC. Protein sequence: CASSPPLQGGETQYF.

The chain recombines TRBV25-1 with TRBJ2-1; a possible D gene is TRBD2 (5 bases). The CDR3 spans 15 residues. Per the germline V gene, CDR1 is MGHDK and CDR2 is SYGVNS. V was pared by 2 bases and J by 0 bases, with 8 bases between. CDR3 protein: CASSERGYSYNEQFF. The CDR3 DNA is TGTGCCAGCAGTGAAAGAGGGTACTCCTACAATGAGCAGTTCTTC.

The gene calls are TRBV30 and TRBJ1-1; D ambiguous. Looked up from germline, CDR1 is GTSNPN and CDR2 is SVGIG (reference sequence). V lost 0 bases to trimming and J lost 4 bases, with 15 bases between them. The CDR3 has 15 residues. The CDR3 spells CAWSVLGMAGTEAFF. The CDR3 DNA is TGTGCCTGGAGTGTACTGGGGATGGCGGGCACTGAAGCTTTCTTT.

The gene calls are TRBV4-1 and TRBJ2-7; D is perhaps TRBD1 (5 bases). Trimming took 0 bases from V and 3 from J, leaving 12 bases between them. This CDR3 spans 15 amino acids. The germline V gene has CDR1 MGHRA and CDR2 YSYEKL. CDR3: CASSQDIGQSYEQYF. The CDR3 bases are TGCGCCAGCAGCCAAGATATAGGACAAAGCTACGAGCAGTACTTC.

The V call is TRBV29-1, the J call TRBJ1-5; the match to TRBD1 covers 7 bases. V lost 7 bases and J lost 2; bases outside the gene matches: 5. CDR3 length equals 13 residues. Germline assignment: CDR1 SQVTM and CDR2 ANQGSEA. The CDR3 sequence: CSARGQGNQPQHF. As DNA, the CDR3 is TGCAGCGCCCGCGGACAGGGCAATCAGCCCCAGCATTTT.

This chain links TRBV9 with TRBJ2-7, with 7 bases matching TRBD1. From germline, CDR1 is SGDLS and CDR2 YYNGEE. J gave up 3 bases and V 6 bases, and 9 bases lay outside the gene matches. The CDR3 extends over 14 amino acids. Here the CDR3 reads CASIPGTAYYEQYF. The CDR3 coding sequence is TGTGCCAGCATCCCCGGGACAGCCTACTACGAGCAGTACTTC.

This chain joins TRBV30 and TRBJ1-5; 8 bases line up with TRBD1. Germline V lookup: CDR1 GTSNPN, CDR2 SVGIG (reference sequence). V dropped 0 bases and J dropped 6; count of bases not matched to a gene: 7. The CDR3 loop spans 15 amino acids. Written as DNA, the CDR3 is TGTGCCTGGAGTGTACCCCAGGGGGCGGGTCAGCCCCAGCATTTT. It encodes CAWSVPQGAGQPQHF.

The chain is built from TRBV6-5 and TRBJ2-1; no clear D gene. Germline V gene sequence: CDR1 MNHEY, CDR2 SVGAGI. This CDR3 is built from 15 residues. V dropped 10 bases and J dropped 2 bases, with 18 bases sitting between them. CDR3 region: CANSNGAPTYNEQFF. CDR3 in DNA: TGTGCCAACTCCAACGGTGCTCCCACCTACAATGAGCAGTTCTTC.

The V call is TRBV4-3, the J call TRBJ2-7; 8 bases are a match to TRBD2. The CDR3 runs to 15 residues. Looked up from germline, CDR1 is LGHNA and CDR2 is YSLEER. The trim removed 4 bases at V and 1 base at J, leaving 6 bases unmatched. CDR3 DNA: TGCGCCAGCAGCCTAGCCCGGGGGGGGTCCTACGAGCAGTACTTC. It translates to CASSLARGGSYEQYF.

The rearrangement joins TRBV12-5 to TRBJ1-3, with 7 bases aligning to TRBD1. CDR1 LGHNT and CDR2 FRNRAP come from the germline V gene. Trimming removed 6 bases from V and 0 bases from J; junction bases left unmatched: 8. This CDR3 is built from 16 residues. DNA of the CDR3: TGTGCTAGTGGATTTACAGGGGCTTCCTCTGGAAACACCATATATTTT. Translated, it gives CASGFTGASSGNTIYF.

CDR3: CASSLEGGATEAFF. The CDR3, as DNA: TGCGCCAGCAGCTTGGAAGGGGGAGCCACTGAAGCTTTCTTT. The V call is TRBV5-1, the J call TRBJ1-1; D is perhaps TRBD1 (6 bases). This CDR3 region has 14 residues. Trimming removed 0 bases from V and 4 bases from J, with 10 bases in between. The germline CDR1 and CDR2 sequences are SGHRS and YFSETQ.

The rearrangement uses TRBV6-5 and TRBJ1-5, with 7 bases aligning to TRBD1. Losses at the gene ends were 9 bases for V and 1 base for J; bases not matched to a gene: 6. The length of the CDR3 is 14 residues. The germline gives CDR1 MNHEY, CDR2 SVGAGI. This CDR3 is CASNDRESNQPQHF. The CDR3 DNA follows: TGTGCCAGTAACGACAGGGAGAGCAATCAGCCCCAGCATTTT.

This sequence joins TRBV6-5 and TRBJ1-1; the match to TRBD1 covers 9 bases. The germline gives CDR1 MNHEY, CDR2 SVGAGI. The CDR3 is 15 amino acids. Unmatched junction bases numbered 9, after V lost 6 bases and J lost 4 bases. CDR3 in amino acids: CASSTPGQGSTEAFF. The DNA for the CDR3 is TGTGCCAGCAGCACTCCGGGACAGGGTTCCACTGAAGCTTTCTTT.

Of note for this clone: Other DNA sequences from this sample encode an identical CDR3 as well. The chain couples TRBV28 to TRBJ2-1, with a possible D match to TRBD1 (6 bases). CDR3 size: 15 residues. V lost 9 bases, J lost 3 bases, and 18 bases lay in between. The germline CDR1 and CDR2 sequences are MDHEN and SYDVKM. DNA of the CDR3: TGTGCCAGTGGGGGCGGGCGGGTTTTCTACAATGAGCAGTTCTTC. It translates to CASGGGRVFYNEQFF.

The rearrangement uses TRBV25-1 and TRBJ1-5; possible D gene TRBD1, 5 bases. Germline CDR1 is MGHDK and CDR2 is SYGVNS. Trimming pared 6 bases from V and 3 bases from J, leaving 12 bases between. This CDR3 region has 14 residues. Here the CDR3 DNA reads TGTGCCAGCAGACCAGACAGTCCCAATCAGCCCCAGCATTTT. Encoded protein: CASRPDSPNQPQHF.

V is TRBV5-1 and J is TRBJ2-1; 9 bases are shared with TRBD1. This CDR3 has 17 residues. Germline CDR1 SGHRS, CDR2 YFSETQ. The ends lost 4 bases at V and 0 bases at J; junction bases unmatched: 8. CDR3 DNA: TGCGCCAGCAGCACAACCACAGGGGGCAACTCCTACAATGAGCAGTTCTTC. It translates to CASSTTTGGNSYNEQFF. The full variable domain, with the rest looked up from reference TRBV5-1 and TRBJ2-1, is KAGVTQTPRYLIKTRGQQVTLSCSPISGHRSVSWYQQTPGQGLQFLFEYFSETQRNKGNFPGRFSGRQFSNSRSEMNVSTLELGDSALYLCASSTTTGGNSYNEQFFGPGTRLTVL.

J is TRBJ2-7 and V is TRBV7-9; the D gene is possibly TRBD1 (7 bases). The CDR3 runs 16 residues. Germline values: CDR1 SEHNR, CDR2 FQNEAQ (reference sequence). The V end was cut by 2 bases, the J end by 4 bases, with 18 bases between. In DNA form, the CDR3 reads TGTGCCAGCAGCTTACTTCCCGCGCAGGGGGGTTACGAGCAGTACTTC. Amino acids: CASSLLPAQGGYEQYF.